Shown below are 16 T cell receptor beta chains from a single sample sequenced in a study of shared clonotypes between healthy human individuals. TCRdb's copy holds only in-frame clones and misses some; the assay was immunoSEQ multiplex PCR. The sample has 470,000 or so clones, about 84% seen once; the top ten hold roughly 13%. Sequencing was carried out using PBMCs. The receptors originated from a woman aged 35 to 49 in good health. Some clones in this sample may be carry-over from other donors' samples.

This chain joins TRBV5-1 and TRBJ2-1; 13 positions agree with TRBD2. CDR3 length equals 15 residues. CDR1 is SGHRS and CDR2 is YFSETQ in the germline V gene. V shed 6 bases, J shed 7 bases, and the junction held 7 bases outside the gene matches. The CDR3: CASTLGLAGTNEQFF. For the CDR3, the DNA is TGCGCCAGCACCCTGGGACTAGCGGGAACTAATGAGCAGTTCTTC.

Remarks on this clone: Other nucleotide sequences from this sample produce the same CDR3. The rearrangement uses TRBV5-1 and TRBJ2-7; 7 bases are a match to TRBD1. Germline CDR1 reads SGHRS; CDR2 reads YFSETQ. With 3 bases clipped from V and 2 bases from J, the junction kept 5 bases outside the gene matches. This CDR3 is 14 amino acids long. For the CDR3, the DNA is TGCGCCAGCAGCTCCAGACAGGGCCCCTACGAGCAGTACTTC. Protein sequence: CASSSRQGPYEQYF.

This rearrangement joins TRBV27 to TRBJ2-1, with D possibly being TRBD2 (6 bases). CDR3 length: 16 amino acids. Germline V gene lookup returns CDR1 MNHEY and CDR2 SMNVEV (reference sequence). Trimming stripped 7 bases from V and 0 bases from J, with 16 bases between. CDR3 sequence: CASTVGGVVSYNEQFF. CDR3 nucleotides: TGTGCCAGCACCGTGGGGGGAGTGGTCTCCTACAATGAGCAGTTCTTC.

The CDR3 here is CAWTAGGYNQPQHF. Here the CDR3 DNA reads TGTGCCTGGACGGCAGGGGGCTACAATCAGCCCCAGCATTTT. V gene TRBV30 combines with J gene TRBJ1-5; 8 bases align to TRBD1. V lost 4 bases and J lost 3; bases outside the gene matches: 5. From germline, CDR1 is GTSNPN and CDR2 SVGIG (reference sequence). CDR3 length: 14 residues.

In this sample, this clone turned up once. The chain links TRBV19 to TRBJ2-7; D tentatively reads TRBD1 or TRBD2 (5 bases each). Germline CDR1 and CDR2: LNHDA and SQIVND (reference sequence). The length of the CDR3 is 16 residues. V gave up 8 bases and J gave up 7 bases, with 27 bases separating them. CDR3 DNA: TGTGCCAGTGCCCCGAATCCGGGACCAACATCGCGAGAGCAGTACTTC. Translating it yields CASAPNPGPTSREQYF.

The gene calls are TRBV21-1 and TRBJ1-5; no check of the table's D call, TRBD1, against the DNA was made. TRBV21-1 is a listed pseudogene. The CDR3 spans 15 residues. CDR3 amino acids: CASSRGQGVFQPQHF. CDR3 bases: TGTGCCAGCAGCAGAGGACAGGGGGTTTTTCAGCCCCAGCATTTT.

In its sample, this clone was seen once. This chain links TRBV7-3 with TRBJ2-1; D gene uncertain. The CDR3 has 15 residues. From germline, CDR1 is SGHTA and CDR2 FQGTGA. The ends were cut back, 1 base at V and 4 bases at J, with 11 bases in the middle. The CDR3 sequence is CASSLISSEYNEQFF. The CDR3 bases are TGTGCCAGCAGCTTAATCAGTTCTGAGTACAATGAGCAGTTCTTC.

V usage is TRBV6-6 and J usage is TRBJ2-7; 8 bases agree with TRBD1. Germline V gene data show CDR1 as MNHNY and CDR2 as SVGAGI (reference sequence). The length of the CDR3 is 16 residues. V lost 0 bases and J lost 3; bases outside the gene matches: 7. The CDR3 DNA follows: TGTGCCAGCAGTTACTCTGGGACAGGAAATATCTACGAGCAGTACTTC. Translation: CASSYSGTGNIYEQYF.

As regards this clone: A far larger clone is just one base off, so this is likely a read error. This CDR3 is also generated by other DNA sequences in the sample. The gene calls are TRBV28 and TRBJ1-4; unclear D gene. Deletions cut 6 bases from V and 4 bases from J, with 12 bases between. The CDR3 spans 14 residues. From germline, CDR1 is MDHEN and CDR2 SYDVKM. CDR3 protein: CASSFRDLNEKLFF. CDR3 sequence (DNA): TGTGCCAGCAGCTTCCGAGATCTTAATGAAAAACTGTTTTTT.

For this clone: This likely reflects a read error, since a far larger clone is one base away. The same CDR3 can be traced to other DNA sequences in this sample. The chain is built from TRBV30 and TRBJ1-1, with 11 bases matching TRBD1. Germline V gives CDR1 GTSNPN, CDR2 SVGIG (reference sequence). This CDR3 has 13 residues. In nucleotides, the CDR3 is TGTGCCTGGAGGGGACAGGGGGGGACTGAAGCTCTCTTT. The encoded protein is CAWRGQGGTEALF.

In this sample, this clone turned up many times. This specimen includes other DNA sequences encoding the same CDR3. V is TRBV2 and J is TRBJ1-5, with no clear D. V was clipped by 0 bases and J by 5 bases, with 11 bases between them. CDR1 is SNHLY, CDR2 FYNNEI, per germline. The CDR3 consists of 15 residues. The CDR3 DNA reads TGTGCCAGCAGTGAAGCGCTTCGCAATTATCAGCCCCAGCATTTT. This encodes CASSEALRNYQPQHF.

The V and J genes are TRBV7-9 and TRBJ2-5, with unresolved D. This CDR3 is built from 12 residues. Per germline, CDR1 SEHNR and CDR2 FQNEAQ (reference sequence). V lost 5 bases to trimming and J lost 5 bases, with 9 bases between them. This CDR3 reads CASSPRLETQYF. CDR3 coding DNA: TGTGCCAGCAGCCCGAGGTTGGAGACCCAGTACTTC.

The V and J genes are TRBV11-2 and TRBJ2-1; 9 nucleotides line up with TRBD2. In germline, CDR1 is SGHAT, CDR2 FQNNGV. The CDR3 runs 16 residues. Trimming at V came to 6 bases and at J to 2 bases, leaving 8 bases not matched to a gene. CDR3 nucleotide sequence: TGTGCCAGCAGTCCAATAGCGGGAGCGGCCTACAATGAGCAGTTCTTC. Translating it yields CASSPIAGAAYNEQFF.

This clone was seen only once. The CDR3 loop is CAWSPGGLYGYTF. The CDR3 DNA is TGTGCCTGGAGCCCGGGTGGTCTCTATGGCTACACCTTC. The chain recombines TRBV30 with TRBJ1-2; D is ambiguous. Germline V lookup: CDR1 GTSNPN, CDR2 SVGIG (reference sequence). V lost 3 bases and J 4 bases, leaving 12 bases between the germline ends. The CDR3 covers 13 residues.

This rearrangement joins TRBV28 to TRBJ1-5, with no clear D. Trimming took off 3 bases at V and 0 bases at J, with 12 bases between the two ends. Germline CDR1 MDHEN, CDR2 SYDVKM. CDR3 size: 16 residues. The CDR3 region has the DNA TGTGCCAGCAGTTTTTTCGGGGAATATAGCAATCAGCCCCAGCATTTT. It translates to CASSFFGEYSNQPQHF.

The V gene is TRBV5-6, the J gene TRBJ2-7; 7 bases match TRBD2. Germline trimming cut 4 bases from V and 2 bases from J; bases unmatched to any gene: 9. CDR1 SGHDT and CDR2 YYEEEE come from the germline V gene. The CDR3 sequence is 15 residues long. The CDR3 reads CASSRLLALTYEQYF. CDR3 nucleotides: TGTGCCAGCAGCCGGTTACTAGCGTTAACCTACGAGCAGTACTTC. Full variable domain (remainder filled in from reference TRBV5-6 and TRBJ2-7): DAGVTQSPTHLIKTRGQQVTLRCSPKSGHDTVSWYQQALGQGPQFIFQYYEEEERQRGNFPDRFSGHQFPNYSSELNVNALLLGDSALYLCASSRLLALTYEQYFGPGTRLTVT.